Sequencing of this TCR beta chain was carried out in a study of shared clonotypes between healthy human individuals. This table comes from immunoSEQ multiplex PCR, and its TCRdb copy is limited to in-frame clones, with some not included. The data show some 2.4 million clones, 80% to 95% seen once. Sequenced: naive CD4+ T cells from PBMCs. Subset indicated: CD45RA+ positively selected. The source of this sequence is a man younger than 35 in good health. Some clones in this sample may be carry-over from other donors' samples.

The CDR3 reads CASRDRQYQYF. In DNA form, the CDR3 reads TGTGCCAGCAGAGATCGACAGTATCAGTACTTC. The rearrangement joins TRBV6-5 to TRBJ2-4, with D possibly TRBD1 on 5 matching bases. Germline CDR1 and CDR2: MNHEY and SVGAGI. The CDR3 length is 11 residues. V was shortened by 6 bases and J by 12 bases, with 12 bases between the two germline ends.